Presented here are 3 T cell receptor beta chains from one specimen sequenced in a study of blood T cell repertoires in COVID-19. Sequencing used immunoSEQ multiplex PCR; TCRdb keeps in-frame clones, though not all of them. The sample has 200,000 to 250,000 clones; around 90% are singletons. The specimen sequenced was peripheral blood. Every receptor here comes from a man between 65 and 80 years old with acute or convalescent COVID-19.

The rearrangement joins TRBV9 to TRBJ1-2, with 9 nucleotides matching TRBD1. Germline trimming cut 0 bases from V and 5 bases from J; bases unmatched to any gene: 2. This CDR3 spans 14 amino acids. Germline CDR1 SGDLS, CDR2 YYNGEE. The chain's CDR3 is CASSVEGQGYGYTF. CDR3 coding DNA: TGTGCCAGCAGCGTAGAGGGACAGGGTTATGGCTACACCTTC.

Here the CDR3 DNA reads TGTGCCAGCAGTCGACACCCGCGGGGAACTAGCGGGAGCTGGCTCGACTTGAGTGAGCAGTTCTTC. This translates into CASSRHPRGTSGSWLDLSEQFF. J is TRBJ2-1 and V is TRBV6-6; 11 nucleotides align to TRBD2. This CDR3 contains 22 residues. The germline V gene has CDR1 MNHNY and CDR2 SVGAGI (reference sequence). Losses at the gene ends were 5 bases for V and 9 bases for J; bases not matched to a gene: 30.

The V and J genes are TRBV6-5 and TRBJ2-2; D remains unclear. CDR1 is MNHEY, CDR2 SVGAGI, per germline. V lost 0 bases, J lost 4 bases, and 3 bases lay in between. The CDR3 consists of 13 residues. CDR3 nucleotide sequence: TGTGCCAGCAGTTACTCTATCACCGGGGAGCTGTTTTTT. Its protein is CASSYSITGELFF.